These 20 T cell receptor beta chains were sequenced from one sample in a study of CXCR3-negative and CXCR3-positive naive CD8 T cells. Via 5' RACE with UMI labels, TRB cDNA libraries were prepared. TCRdb reworked the 5' RACE reads into one entry per CDR3 protein, no DNA. This sample contains about 48,000 distinct CDR3 sequences. The sequencing sample was made of memory CD8+ T cells from blood. The receptors here all came from a human donor in good health. Some clones in this sample may be carry-over from other donors' samples.

The chain employs TRBV6-6 and TRBJ1-1; TCRdb lists TRBD1, though no DNA is available to test this call. Germline V gives CDR1 MNHNY, CDR2 SVGAGI (reference sequence). The CDR3 has 14 amino acids. The CDR3 spells CASSLAGANTEAFF.

The chain joins TRBV29-1 to TRBJ2-7; TCRdb returns TRBD1, unconfirmable since there is no DNA. CDR1 is SQVTM, CDR2 ANQGSEA, per germline. The CDR3 consists of 14 residues. This CDR3 is CSVAEGGIFYEQYF.

The chain uses TRBV12-3 or TRBV12-4 and TRBJ2-7; TCRdb designates TRBD2, a call that cannot be tested without DNA. There are 13 residues in the CDR3. CDR3 sequence reads: CASSFGPSYEQYF.

V is TRBV6-6 and J is TRBJ2-4; the D call from TCRdb, TRBD2, cannot be confirmed without DNA. This CDR3 spans 17 amino acids. CDR1 and CDR2 from the germline V gene are MNHNY and SVGAGI (reference sequence). This CDR3 reads CASSYSWAGDDQNIQYF.

The rearrangement uses TRBV27 and TRBJ2-7; TCRdb indicates TRBD2, and absent DNA this call remains unverified. Germline values: CDR1 MNHEY, CDR2 SMNVEV (reference sequence). The CDR3 runs to 13 residues. The CDR3: CASSSGLDYEQYF.

The chain employs TRBV14 and TRBJ2-7; TCRdb picks TRBD1, but there is no DNA to check that call. This CDR3 comprises 13 residues. Germline V CDR1 and CDR2: SGHDN, FVKESK. The CDR3 here is CASSPGTGYEQYF.

V usage is TRBV29-1 and J usage is TRBJ1-2; TCRdb designates TRBD1, a call that cannot be tested without DNA. CDR3 length: 13 residues. CDR1 SQVTM and CDR2 ANQGSEA come from the germline V gene. CDR3 residues: CSVEPGTGLGYTF. The whole variable domain, remainder taken from reference TRBV29-1 and TRBJ1-2, is SAVISQKPSRDICQRGTSLTIQCQVDSQVTMMFWYRQQPGQSLTLIATANQGSEATYESGFVIDKFPISRPNLTFSTLTVSNMSPEDSSIYLCSVEPGTGLGYTFGSGTRLTVV.

This chain links TRBV6-2 or TRBV6-3 with TRBJ2-1; TCRdb gives TRBD1 as the D gene, but with no DNA this cannot be confirmed. The CDR3 runs 15 residues. Germline CDR1 MNHEY, CDR2 SVGEGT. The CDR3 protein is CASSRRDNSYNEQFF.

This chain connects TRBV13 to TRBJ2-7; there is no DNA to check the TCRdb D call of TRBD2. CDR3 size: 14 residues. Germline V lookup: CDR1 PRHDT, CDR2 FYEKMQ (reference sequence). The CDR3 is CASSSSGSTYEQYF.

The chain has TRBV25-1 and TRBJ2-1; the D call of TRBD1 rests on TCRdb alone, since no DNA is present to check it. Germline loops: CDR1 MGHDK, CDR2 SYGVNS. The CDR3 is 14 amino acids. The CDR3 region is CASTWTGEYGEQFF.

This clonotype registers medium-sized (0.01 to 0.1%) by frequency. The chain employs TRBV6-4 and TRBJ2-3; TCRdb lists TRBD2, though no DNA is available to test this call. The germline V gene has CDR1 MRHNA and CDR2 SNTAGT. This CDR3 contains 15 residues. CDR3: CASSARTSGTDTQYF.

CDR3 sequence reads: CASSLGGPGRAVQETQYF. The gene calls are TRBV11-3 and TRBJ2-5; TCRdb's D call, TRBD2, is unchecked because there is no DNA. Germline lookup yields CDR1 SGHNT and CDR2 YENEEA. The CDR3 has 18 residues.

V usage is TRBV28 and J usage is TRBJ1-5; TCRdb's assignment of TRBD1 cannot be checked, as there is no DNA. Germline V gene data show CDR1 as MDHEN and CDR2 as SYDVKM. The CDR3 extends over 15 amino acids. This chain's CDR3 is CASRPFDGGTQPQHF. The variable domain in full, with the rest retrieved from reference TRBV28 and TRBJ1-5, is DVKVTQSSRYLVKRTGEKVFLECVQDMDHENMFWYRQDPGLGLRLIYFSYDVKMKEKGDIPEGYSVSREKKERFSLILESASTNQTSMYLCASRPFDGGTQPQHFGDGTRLSIL.

The chain recombines TRBV28 with TRBJ1-5; TCRdb picks TRBD1, but there is no DNA to check that call. This CDR3 is built from 17 residues. Germline lookup yields CDR1 MDHEN and CDR2 SYDVKM. The CDR3 loop reads CASSFPYRDRGDQPQHF.

V usage is TRBV20-1 and J usage is TRBJ1-2; TCRdb outputs TRBD1, but without DNA this stays unchecked. The CDR3 loop spans 22 amino acids. From germline, CDR1 is DFQATT and CDR2 SNEGSKA (reference sequence). The CDR3 loop is CSARATGQGPHLPTTSNYGYTF.

This chain connects TRBV25-1 to TRBJ2-7; the D call of TRBD1 rests on TCRdb alone, since no DNA is present to check it. CDR1 is MGHDK and CDR2 is SYGVNS in the germline V gene. This CDR3 comprises 15 residues. The CDR3 reads CASSEFGQLDYEQYF.

V usage is TRBV18 and J usage is TRBJ1-4; checking the TCRdb D call of TRBD1 is not possible without DNA. Germline V gene lookup returns CDR1 KGHSH and CDR2 LQKENI. The CDR3 spans 17 residues. The CDR3 loop is CTSSPYGRTGFNEKLFF.

CDR3 amino acids: CASSLRTAGIGNTEAFF. This chain uses TRBV5-5 with TRBJ1-1; TCRdb's D gene call, TRBD1, goes unchecked for lack of DNA. This CDR3 region has 17 residues. Germline CDR1 reads SGHKS; CDR2 reads YYEKEE (reference sequence).

This chain links TRBV28 with TRBJ1-5; TCRdb proposes TRBD1, but this gene call is untestable without DNA. The V gene's germline CDR1 is MDHEN and CDR2 SYDVKM. This CDR3 has 15 amino acids. This chain's CDR3 is CASRSPYRGNQPQHF.

This rearrangement joins TRBV13 to TRBJ2-2; TCRdb calls TRBD1, which cannot be checked without DNA. Germline V gene lookup returns CDR1 PRHDT and CDR2 FYEKMQ (reference sequence). The CDR3 is 15 amino acids. The CDR3 reads CASSLAGTHTGELFF.